This entry concerns a single TCR beta chain. The data were taken from a study of shared clonotypes between healthy human individuals. Study context: There were three CD4 naive, three CD4 memory, two CD8 naive and one CD8 memory plates per donor.

Cells designated naive CD8 were CD45RO-negative and were positively selected for CCR7, with terminally differentiated effector memory CD45RA+ cells excluded. Only in-frame clones appear in the TCRdb table, and some are missing; sequencing was by immunoSEQ multiplex PCR. Here the sample spans roughly 590,000 clones, nearly 97% being singletons. Germline loops: CDR1 ENHRY, CDR2 SYGVKD. The V and J ends lost 4 bases and 6 bases, in that order; junction bases with no gene match: 4. The CDR3 consists of 14 residues. What was sequenced was naive CD8+ T cells sorted from blood. This receptor was identified in a woman aged 25 to 39 in good health. This chain joins TRBV10-3 and TRBJ2-1, with 9 bases lining up with TRBD1. Written as DNA, the CDR3 is TGTGCCATCAGTGGGGACAGGGTTAGCAATGAGCAGTTCTTC. Translated, it gives CAISGDRVSNEQFF.